This entry lists 2 T cell receptor beta chains sequenced from one sample in a study of spatial heterogeneity in lung cancer. The time point was: sample taken at primary tumor resection. Extraction of whole RNA from tumor, nontumor lung or frozen PBMC preceded unsorted sequencing. TCRdb reprocessed the 5' RACE reads via MiXCR and lists one record per CDR3 protein. The table includes approximately 40,000 distinct CDR3 sequences, 5.2% detected once. Source: PBMCs, taken at surgery. All receptors come from a female donor with early-stage non-small cell lung cancer.

This clonotype was observed a few times. The chain carries TRBV20-1 and TRBJ1-3, with 8 bases matching TRBD1. The V and J ends lost 0 bases and 0 bases, in that order; junction bases with no gene match: 7. The CDR3 totals 17 residues. Per germline, CDR1 DFQATT and CDR2 SNEGSKA (reference sequence). In DNA form, the CDR3 reads TGCAGTGCTAGAGACTCGGACAGGGATAGCTCTGGAAACACCATATATTTT. Protein product: CSARDSDRDSSGNTIYF.

The chain employs TRBV20-1 and TRBJ2-2; either TRBD1 or TRBD2 may supply D (5 bases each). V was clipped by 6 bases and J by 0 bases, with 20 bases between them. CDR1 is DFQATT and CDR2 is SNEGSKA in the germline V gene (reference sequence). The CDR3 is 17 residues long. The DNA for the CDR3 is TGCAGTGCCCGATACCTGGACTGGGGCCCGAACACCGGGGAGCTGTTTTTT. This gives the protein CSARYLDWGPNTGELFF.